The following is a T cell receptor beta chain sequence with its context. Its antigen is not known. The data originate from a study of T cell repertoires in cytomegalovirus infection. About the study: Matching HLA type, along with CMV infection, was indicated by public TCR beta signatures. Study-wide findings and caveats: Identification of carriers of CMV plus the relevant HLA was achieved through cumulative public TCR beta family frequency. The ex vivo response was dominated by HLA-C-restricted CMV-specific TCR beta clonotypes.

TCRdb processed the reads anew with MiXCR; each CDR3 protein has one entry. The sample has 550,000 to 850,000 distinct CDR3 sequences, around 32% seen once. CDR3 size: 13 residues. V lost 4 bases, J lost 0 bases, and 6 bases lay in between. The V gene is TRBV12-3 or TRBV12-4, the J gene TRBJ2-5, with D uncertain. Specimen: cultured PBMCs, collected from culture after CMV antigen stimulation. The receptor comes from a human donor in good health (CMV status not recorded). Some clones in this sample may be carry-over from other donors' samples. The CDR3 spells CASSSLDQETQYF. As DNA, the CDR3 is TGTGCCAGCAGTTCTCTAGACCAAGAGACCCAGTACTTC.